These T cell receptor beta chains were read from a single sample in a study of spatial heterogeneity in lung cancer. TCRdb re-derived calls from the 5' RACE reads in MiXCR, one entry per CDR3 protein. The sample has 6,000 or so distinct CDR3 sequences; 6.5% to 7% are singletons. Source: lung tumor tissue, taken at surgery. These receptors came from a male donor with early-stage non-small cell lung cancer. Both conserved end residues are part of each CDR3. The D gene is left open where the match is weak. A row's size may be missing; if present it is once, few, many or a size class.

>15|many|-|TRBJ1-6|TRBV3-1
CASSQGGAYNSPLHF
TGTGCCAGCAGCCAGGGGGGGGCCTATAATTCACCCCTCCACTTT
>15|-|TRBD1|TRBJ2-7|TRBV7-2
CASSPRAGGTYEQYF
TGTGCCAGCAGCCCCAGAGCAGGGGGCACCTACGAGCAGTACTTC
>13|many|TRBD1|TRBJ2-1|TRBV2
CASSRQGYNEQFF
TGTGCCAGCAGTCGACAGGGGTACAATGAGCAGTTCTTC
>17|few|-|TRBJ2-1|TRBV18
CASSLFPSTRENDEQFF
TGTGCCAGCTCACTGTTTCCTAGTACCCGAGAAAACGATGAGCAGTTCTTC
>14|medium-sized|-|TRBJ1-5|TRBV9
CASSGHSLDQPQHF
TGTGCCAGCTCTGGACATTCATTAGATCAGCCCCAGCATTTT
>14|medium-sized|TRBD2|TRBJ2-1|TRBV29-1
CRVSSGEGIDEQFF
TGCAGAGTCAGTAGCGGGGAGGGGATCGATGAGCAGTTCTTC
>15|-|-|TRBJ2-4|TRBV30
CAWSVPEGAKNIQYF
TGTGCCTGGAGTGTACCCGAGGGTGCCAAAAACATTCAGTACTTC
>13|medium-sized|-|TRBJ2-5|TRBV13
CASSLNRQETQYF
TGTGCCAGCAGCTTGAACAGACAAGAGACCCAGTACTTC
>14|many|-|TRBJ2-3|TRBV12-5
CASGLGGGTDTQYF
TGTGCTAGTGGTTTGGGGGGAGGCACAGATACGCAGTATTTT
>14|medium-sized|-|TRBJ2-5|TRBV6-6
CASSYGRTQETQYF
TGTGCCAGCAGTTACGGGCGGACCCAAGAGACCCAGTACTTC
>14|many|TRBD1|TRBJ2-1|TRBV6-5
CASSAGQAYNEQFF
TGTGCCAGCAGTGCGGGACAGGCGTACAATGAGCAGTTCTTC
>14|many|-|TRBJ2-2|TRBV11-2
CASSSLTRTGELFF
TGTGCCAGCAGCTCGCTTACTAGGACCGGGGAGCTGTTTTTT
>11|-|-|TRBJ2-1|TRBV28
CASSFPDEQFF
TGTGCCAGCAGTTTCCCGGATGAGCAGTTCTTC
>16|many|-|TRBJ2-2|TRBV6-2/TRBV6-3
CASSYSGGPRTGELFF
TGTGCCAGCAGTTACTCCGGGGGGCCCCGCACCGGGGAGCTGTTTTTT
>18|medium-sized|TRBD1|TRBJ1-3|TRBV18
CASSPIGTGFTSGNTIYF
TGTGCCAGCTCACCAATAGGGACAGGGTTCACCTCTGGAAACACCATATATTTT
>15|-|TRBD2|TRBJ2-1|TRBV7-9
CASSFSSGGRDEQFF
TGTGCCAGCAGCTTCTCAAGCGGGGGACGGGATGAGCAGTTCTTC
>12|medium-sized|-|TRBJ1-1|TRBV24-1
CATSDLGTEAFF
TGTGCCACCAGTGATTTGGGCACTGAAGCTTTCTTT
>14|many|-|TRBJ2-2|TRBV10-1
CASSPGEASGELFF
TGCGCCAGCTCCCCGGGGGAGGCATCCGGGGAGCTGTTTTTT
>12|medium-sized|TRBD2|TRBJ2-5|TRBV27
CASGRARETQYF
TGTGCCAGCGGGAGGGCCAGGGAGACCCAGTACTTC
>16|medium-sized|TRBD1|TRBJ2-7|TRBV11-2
CASSEPTWTGGGEQYF
TGTGCCAGCAGCGAGCCGACCTGGACAGGGGGGGGCGAGCAGTACTTC
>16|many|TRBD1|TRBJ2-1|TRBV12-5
CASGFLPTGAYNEQFF
TGTGCTAGTGGTTTCCTCCCGACAGGGGCCTACAATGAGCAGTTCTTC
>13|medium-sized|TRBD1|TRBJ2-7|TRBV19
CASRPGQGVEQYF
TGTGCCAGTAGGCCGGGACAGGGGGTCGAGCAGTACTTC
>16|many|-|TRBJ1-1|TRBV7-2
CASSLVGLGMNTEAFF
TGTGCCAGCAGCTTAGTCGGGCTAGGCATGAACACTGAAGCTTTCTTT
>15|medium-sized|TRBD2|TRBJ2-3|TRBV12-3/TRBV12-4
CASSGREGRTDTQYF
TGTGCCAGCAGTGGGCGGGAGGGCCGAACAGATACGCAGTATTTT
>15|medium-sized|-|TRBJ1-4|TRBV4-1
CASSPWDTGAEKLFF
TGCGCCAGCAGCCCTTGGGACACCGGAGCGGAAAAACTGTTTTTT
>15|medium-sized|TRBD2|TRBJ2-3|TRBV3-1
CASSWGLAGADTQYF
TGTGCCAGCAGCTGGGGACTAGCGGGAGCAGATACGCAGTATTTT
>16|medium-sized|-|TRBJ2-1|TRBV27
CASSIRQGGSYNEQFF
TGTGCCAGCAGTATCCGACAGGGAGGTTCCTACAATGAGCAGTTCTTC
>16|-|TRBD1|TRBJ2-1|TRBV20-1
CSARARQGSSYNEQFF
TGCAGTGCTAGAGCCAGACAGGGAAGCTCCTACAATGAGCAGTTCTTC
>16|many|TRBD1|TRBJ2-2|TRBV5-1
CASSSSAGGSGGELFF
TGCGCCAGCAGCTCCTCCGCAGGGGGCTCCGGCGGGGAGCTGTTTTTT
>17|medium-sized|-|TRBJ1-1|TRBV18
CASSQIQTLGMNTEAFF
TGTGCCAGCTCACAAATACAGACTCTAGGGATGAACACTGAAGCTTTCTTT
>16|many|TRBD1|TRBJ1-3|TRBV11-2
CASSSIQGAGGNTIYF
TGTGCCAGCAGCTCGATACAGGGGGCTGGAGGAAACACCATATATTTT
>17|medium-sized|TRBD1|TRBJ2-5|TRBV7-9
CASSSPGQGDYQETQYF
TGTGCCAGCAGCTCTCCGGGACAGGGGGACTACCAAGAGACCCAGTACTTC
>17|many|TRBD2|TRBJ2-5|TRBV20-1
CSARGTSGGTTSGTQYF
TGCAGTGCTAGAGGGACTAGCGGGGGGACCACCAGCGGGACCCAGTACTTC
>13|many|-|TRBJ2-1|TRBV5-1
CASSWTGTSEQFF
TGCGCCAGCAGCTGGACCGGGACCTCAGAGCAGTTCTTC
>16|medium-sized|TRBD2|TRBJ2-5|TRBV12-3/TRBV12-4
CASSLVSGRMGETQYF
TGTGCCAGCAGTTTAGTCAGCGGGAGAATGGGAGAGACCCAGTACTTC
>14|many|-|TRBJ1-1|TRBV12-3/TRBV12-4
CASSLAPGEGEAFF
TGTGCCAGCAGTTTAGCGCCAGGAGAGGGTGAAGCTTTCTTT
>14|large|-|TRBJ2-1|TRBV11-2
CASSPAGGLYEQFF
TGTGCCAGCAGCCCGGCCGGGGGCCTCTATGAGCAGTTCTTC
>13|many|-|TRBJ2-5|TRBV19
CASSMTRQETQYF
TGTGCCAGTAGTATGACACGGCAAGAGACCCAGTACTTC
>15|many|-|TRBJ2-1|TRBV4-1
CASSQDSGRVNEQFF
TGCGCCAGCAGCCAAGATTCCGGCAGGGTCAATGAGCAGTTCTTC
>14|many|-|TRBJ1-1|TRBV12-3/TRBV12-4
CASSLGGANTEAFF
TGTGCCAGCAGTTTGGGGGGCGCGAACACTGAAGCTTTCTTT
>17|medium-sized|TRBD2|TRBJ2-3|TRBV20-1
CSASGALAGARTDTQYF
TGCAGTGCTAGTGGCGCCCTAGCGGGGGCGCGCACAGATACGCAGTATTTT
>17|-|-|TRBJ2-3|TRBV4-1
CASSQGQAAPSTDTQYF
TGCGCCAGCAGCCAAGGACAGGCCGCACCTAGCACAGATACGCAGTATTTT
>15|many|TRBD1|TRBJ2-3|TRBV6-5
CASSLGQGASDTQYF
TGTGCCAGCAGTCTTGGACAGGGGGCCTCAGATACGCAGTATTTT
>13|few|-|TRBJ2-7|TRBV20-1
CSPGEPYGYEQYF
TGCAGCCCCGGGGAGCCATATGGGTACGAGCAGTACTTC